This T cell receptor beta chain derives from a study of T cells in Graves' hyperthyroidism and ophthalmopathy. Ophthalmopathy in the patients scored at least 3 on Clinical Activity Score and at least 4 on NOSPECS grade, lasting under 3 months. Patients having uncontrolled infection, another autoimmune disease, pregnancy or lactation were not included. Isolation of PBMCs was performed on around 9.4 ml fresh peripheral blood. Germline CDR1 reads MDHEN; CDR2 reads SYDVKM. The ends were cut back, 3 bases at V and 6 bases at J, with 17 bases in the middle. CDR3 length: 16 residues. Study conclusions and caveats: The model forecast ophthalmopathy, anticipating it by a median around 6.5 months before onset.

Template material for amplifying TCR beta CDR3 regions consisted of RNA transcripts. First-round RT-PCR with HTBI primers amplified the TCR CDR3 region. From the multiplex PCR reads, TCRdb called clonotypes with MiXCR, one entry per CDR3 protein. This sample carries 400,000 to 600,000 distinct CDR3 sequences, roughly 15% of them seen once, and the ten largest clones take 25% to 30%. For this clonotype: The antigen is undetermined.

The receptor comes from a woman in her twenties or thirties with Graves' ophthalmopathy. The V gene is TRBV28, the J gene TRBJ2-2, with D hard to call. Material for sequencing was blood. As DNA, the CDR3 is TGTGCCAGCAGTTTCGGTAGGGTCGGAGTTTCCGGGGAGCTGTTTTTT. It translates to CASSFGRVGVSGELFF.